The clone carrying this TCR beta chain was detected only a few times. This entry belongs to a study of early T cells in non-severe SARS-CoV-2 infection. TCRdb processed the 5' RACE reads anew with MiXCR; each CDR3 protein has one entry. The sample lists 45,000 to 60,000 distinct CDR3 sequences, approximately 10% occurring once. The CDR3 covers 10 residues. Germline CDR1 reads MNHNS; CDR2 reads SASEGT. V lost 6 bases and J 3 bases, leaving 2 bases between the germline ends. The receptor's source is an adult who was a healthcare worker with PCR-confirmed SARS-CoV-2 infection or an uninfected control (not recorded which). This material consisted of whole blood, taken at baseline. The rearrangement joins TRBV6-1 to TRBJ1-1; D is ambiguous. The CDR3 loop reads CASRYTEAFF. The CDR3 nucleotides are TGTGCCAGCAGGTACACTGAAGCTTTCTTT.